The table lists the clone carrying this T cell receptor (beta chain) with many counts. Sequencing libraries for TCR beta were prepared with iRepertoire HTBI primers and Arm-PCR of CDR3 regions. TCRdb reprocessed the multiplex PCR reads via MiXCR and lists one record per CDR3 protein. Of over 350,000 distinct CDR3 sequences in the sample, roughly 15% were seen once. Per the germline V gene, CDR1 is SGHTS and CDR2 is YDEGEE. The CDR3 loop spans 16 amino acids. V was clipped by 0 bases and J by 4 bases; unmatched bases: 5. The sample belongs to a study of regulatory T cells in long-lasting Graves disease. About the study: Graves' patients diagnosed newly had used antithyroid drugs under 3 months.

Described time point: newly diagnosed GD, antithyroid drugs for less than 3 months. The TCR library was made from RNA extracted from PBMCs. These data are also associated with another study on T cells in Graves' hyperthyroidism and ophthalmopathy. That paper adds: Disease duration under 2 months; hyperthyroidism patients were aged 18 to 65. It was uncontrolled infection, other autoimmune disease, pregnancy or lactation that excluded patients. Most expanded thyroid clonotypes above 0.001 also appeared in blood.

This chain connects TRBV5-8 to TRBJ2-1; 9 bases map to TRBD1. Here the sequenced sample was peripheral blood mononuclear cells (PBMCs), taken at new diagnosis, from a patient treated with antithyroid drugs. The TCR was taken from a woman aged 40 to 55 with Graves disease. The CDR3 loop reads CASSLAGTGLYNEQFF. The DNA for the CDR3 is TGTGCCAGCAGCTTGGCCGGGACAGGGTTATACAATGAGCAGTTCTTC.